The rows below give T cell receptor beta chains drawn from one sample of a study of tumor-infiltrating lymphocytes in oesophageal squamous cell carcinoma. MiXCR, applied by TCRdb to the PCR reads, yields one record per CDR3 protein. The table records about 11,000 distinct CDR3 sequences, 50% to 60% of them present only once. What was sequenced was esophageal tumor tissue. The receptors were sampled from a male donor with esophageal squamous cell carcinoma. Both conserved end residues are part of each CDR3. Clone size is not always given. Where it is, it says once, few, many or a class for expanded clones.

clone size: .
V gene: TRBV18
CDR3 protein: CASSLTRDNEQFF

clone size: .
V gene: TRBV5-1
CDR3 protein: CASSGLAGDNEQFF

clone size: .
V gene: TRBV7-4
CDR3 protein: CASSPRDGETEAFF

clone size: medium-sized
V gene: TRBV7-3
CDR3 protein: CASSLTRDLKQFF

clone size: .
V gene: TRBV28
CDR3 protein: CASRSGGTGSVEQYF

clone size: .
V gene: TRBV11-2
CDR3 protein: CASSLSPIHQPQHF

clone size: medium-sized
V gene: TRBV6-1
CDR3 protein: CASRRQGSYTF

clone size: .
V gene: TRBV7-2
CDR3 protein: CASSLASGRLQETQYF

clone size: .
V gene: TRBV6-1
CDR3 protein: CASSPTDSTDTQYF

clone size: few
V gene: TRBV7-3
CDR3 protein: CASSGAPSSYNEQFF

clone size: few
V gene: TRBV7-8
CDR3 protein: CASSLESASYNEQFF

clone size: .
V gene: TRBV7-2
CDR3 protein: CASSLAVRAGETQYF

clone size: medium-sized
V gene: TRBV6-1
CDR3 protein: CASSALWEQYF

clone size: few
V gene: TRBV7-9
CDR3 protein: CASSVKGGAPDTQYF

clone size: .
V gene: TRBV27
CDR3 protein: CASSTGTKAYEQYF

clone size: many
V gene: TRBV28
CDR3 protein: CASSSGVIRGRGYTF

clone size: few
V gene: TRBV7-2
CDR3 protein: CASSFLGQGTYEQYF

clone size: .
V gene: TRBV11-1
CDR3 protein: CASSLGGGVTKETQYF

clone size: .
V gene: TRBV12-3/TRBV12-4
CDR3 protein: CASSLAVGIYEQYF

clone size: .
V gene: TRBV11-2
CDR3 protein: CASSLSGGPYSTDTQYF

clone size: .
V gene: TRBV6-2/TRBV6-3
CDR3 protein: CASSERSGAYNEQFF

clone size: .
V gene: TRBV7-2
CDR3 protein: CASSFFTGVRTEAFF

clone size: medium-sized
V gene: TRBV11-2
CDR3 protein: CASSQGTGSWEQYF

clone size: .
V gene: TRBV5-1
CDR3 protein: CASSLGNTGELFF

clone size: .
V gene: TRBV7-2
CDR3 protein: CASSLAGSVTDTQYF

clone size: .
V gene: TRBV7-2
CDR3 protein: CASSSTRGVLADNEQFF

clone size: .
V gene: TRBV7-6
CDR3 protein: CASSLGEVPSQGLYGYTF

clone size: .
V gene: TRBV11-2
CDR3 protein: CASSLDLGSPETQYF

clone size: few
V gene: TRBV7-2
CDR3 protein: CASSLTYEQYF

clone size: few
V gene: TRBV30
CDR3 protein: CAWSRQLNTEAFF

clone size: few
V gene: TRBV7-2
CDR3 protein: CASSDGTLPFSPLHF

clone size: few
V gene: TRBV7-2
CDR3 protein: CASSYHYEQYF

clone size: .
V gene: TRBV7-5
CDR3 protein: CISVPVLIAGGLNEQFF

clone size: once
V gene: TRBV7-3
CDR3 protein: CASSMGLANEQYF

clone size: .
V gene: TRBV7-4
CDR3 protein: CASTRGQGNQPQHF

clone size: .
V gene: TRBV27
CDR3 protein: CASSFGYGTDTQYF

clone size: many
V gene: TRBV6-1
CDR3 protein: CASTYGGAGANVLTF

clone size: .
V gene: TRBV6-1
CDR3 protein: CASRRGGYNEQYF

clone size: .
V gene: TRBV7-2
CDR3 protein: CASSSQGTGVFNEQFF

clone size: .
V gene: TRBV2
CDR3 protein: CASSYRGESNEKLFF

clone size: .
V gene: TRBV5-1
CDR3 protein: CASSSGQDEAFF

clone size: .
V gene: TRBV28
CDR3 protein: CAGADLRQPQHF

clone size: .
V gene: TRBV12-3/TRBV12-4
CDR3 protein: CASSRDNSRRFF

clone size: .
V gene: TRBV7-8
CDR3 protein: CASRAGGQWDGEQYF

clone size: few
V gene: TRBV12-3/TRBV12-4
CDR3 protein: CASSFQTDNEQFF